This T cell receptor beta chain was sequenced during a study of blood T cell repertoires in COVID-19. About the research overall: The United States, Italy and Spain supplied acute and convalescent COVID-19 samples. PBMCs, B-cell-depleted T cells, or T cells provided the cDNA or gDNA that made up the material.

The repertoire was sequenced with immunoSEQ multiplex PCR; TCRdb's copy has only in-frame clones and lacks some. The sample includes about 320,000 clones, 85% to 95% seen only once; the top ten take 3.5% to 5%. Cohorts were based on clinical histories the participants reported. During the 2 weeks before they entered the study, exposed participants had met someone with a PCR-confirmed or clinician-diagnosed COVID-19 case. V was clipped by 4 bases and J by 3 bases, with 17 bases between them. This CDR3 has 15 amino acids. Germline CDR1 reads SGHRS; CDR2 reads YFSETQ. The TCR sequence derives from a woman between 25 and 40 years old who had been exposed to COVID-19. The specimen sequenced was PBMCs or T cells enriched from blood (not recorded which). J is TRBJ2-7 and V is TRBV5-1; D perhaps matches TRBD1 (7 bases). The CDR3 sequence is CASSGMAGGLYEQYF. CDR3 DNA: TGCGCCAGCAGCGGAATGGCAGGGGGGCTCTACGAGCAGTACTTC.